Below, one T cell receptor beta chain is given with its context. Antigen unknown. The data were obtained in a study of identical twins. General study points: Reduced insertions were recorded for abundant cord blood beta clonotypes, with no such pattern in memory repertoires. The analysis was cross-sectional rather than longitudinal within donors.

In germline, CDR1 is MNHNS, CDR2 SASEGT. The CDR3 has 12 residues. V lost 4 bases and J lost 3, with 7 bases in between. Template switching introduced a universal primer site, and the cDNA bore unique molecular identifiers. One entry per CDR3 protein, called by TCRdb with MiXCR from the 5' RACE reads. The sample has about 240,000 distinct CDR3 sequences, about an eighth seen once. The sample was also linked to a second study, of yellow fever vaccine responses in identical twins.

The rearrangement uses TRBV6-1 and TRBJ2-7; D gene uncertain. The source material was memory (CD45RO+) T cells sorted from blood. This clonotype originated in a woman between 18 and 29 years old in good health. The CDR3 nucleotides are TGTGCCAGCAGTGCCTCGGACTACGAGCAGTACTTC. The encoded protein is CASSASDYEQYF.